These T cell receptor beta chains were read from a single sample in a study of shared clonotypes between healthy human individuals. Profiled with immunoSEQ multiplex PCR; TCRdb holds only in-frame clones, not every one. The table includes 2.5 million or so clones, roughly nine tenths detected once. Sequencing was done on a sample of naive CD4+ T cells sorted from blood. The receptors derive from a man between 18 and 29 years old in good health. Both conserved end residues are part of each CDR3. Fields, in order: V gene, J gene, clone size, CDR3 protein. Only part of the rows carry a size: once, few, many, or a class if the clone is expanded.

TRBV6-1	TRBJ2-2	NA	CASSELGYTGELFF
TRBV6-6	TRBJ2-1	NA	CASSYSAGGYNEQFF
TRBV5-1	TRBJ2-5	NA	CASSRGPEETQYF
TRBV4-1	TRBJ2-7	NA	CASSQEGLAGYEQYF
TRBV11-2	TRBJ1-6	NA	CASSGGQEGPNSPLHF
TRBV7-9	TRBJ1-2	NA	CASSFPPGYTF
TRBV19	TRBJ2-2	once	CASSDSGQANTGELFF
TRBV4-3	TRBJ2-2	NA	CASALMTESGELFF
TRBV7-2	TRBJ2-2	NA	CASSLRRFPEDTGELFF
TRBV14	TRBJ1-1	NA	CASSQTRGRTEAFF
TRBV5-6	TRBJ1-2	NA	CASSPGTSVPYGYTF
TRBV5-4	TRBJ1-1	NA	CASSPNGGVGTEAFF
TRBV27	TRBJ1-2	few	CATADRVGGYTF
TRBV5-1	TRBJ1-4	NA	CASSSTTGENEKLFF
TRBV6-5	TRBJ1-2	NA	CASSSMDRGSYGYTF
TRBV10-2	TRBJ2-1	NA	CASSEHPWGLQSGYNEQFF
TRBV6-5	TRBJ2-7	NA	CASSRGSGAYEQYF
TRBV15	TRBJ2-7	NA	CATSRGTSGGPVEQYF
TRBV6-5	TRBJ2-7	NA	CASSYRDEGSYEQYF
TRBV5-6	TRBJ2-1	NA	CASVDSRIASYNEQFF
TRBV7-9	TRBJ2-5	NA	CASSGKGEAAQYF
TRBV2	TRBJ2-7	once	CASAWSSYEQYF
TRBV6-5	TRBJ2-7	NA	CASSPGLTYEQYF
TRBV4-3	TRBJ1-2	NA	CASSQPGLSLYGYTF
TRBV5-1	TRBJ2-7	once	CASSLASPGGPNEQYF
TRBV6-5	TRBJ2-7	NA	CASSYSLAGGPYEQYF
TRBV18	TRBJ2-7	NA	CASSVDRNYEQYF
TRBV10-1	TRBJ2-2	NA	CASSESRQGGSGELFF
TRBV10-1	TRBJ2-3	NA	CASSEKRPITDTQYF
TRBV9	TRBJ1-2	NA	CASSVDGYGYTF
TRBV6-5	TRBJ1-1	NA	CASSYSLQSEAFF
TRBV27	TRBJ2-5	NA	CASSPDRGSRETQYF
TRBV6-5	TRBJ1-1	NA	CASSYGGAVNTEAFF
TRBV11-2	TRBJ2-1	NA	CASRTGLAGGYEQFF
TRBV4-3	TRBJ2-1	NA	CASSQIGGDEQFF
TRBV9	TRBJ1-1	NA	CASSLGAMNTEAFF
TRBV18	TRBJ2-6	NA	CASSPKTTGSITGANVLTF
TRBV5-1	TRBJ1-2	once	CASSLNRDLRYGYTF
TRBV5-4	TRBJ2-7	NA	CASSSGGLASTYEQYF
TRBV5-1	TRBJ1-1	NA	CASSEEGVMNTEAFF
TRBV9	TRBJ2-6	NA	CASRSQETGANVLTF
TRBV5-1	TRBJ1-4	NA	CASSLVRKGQQHPTNEKLFF
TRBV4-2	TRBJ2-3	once	CASSRPSIIAGGVLGDTQYF
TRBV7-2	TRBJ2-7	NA	CASSRTGNTYEQYF
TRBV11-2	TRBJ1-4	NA	CASSLDRVNEKLFF
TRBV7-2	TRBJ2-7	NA	CASSFQAGVTEQYF
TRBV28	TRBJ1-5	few	CASSLLGGNQPQHF